The 3 T cell receptor beta chains below all came from one sample that was sequenced in a study of blood T cell repertoires in COVID-19. Produced via immunoSEQ multiplex PCR; TCRdb's table is partial and in-frame only. The data show about 100,000 clones, approximately 88% seen once. The sequenced sample was peripheral blood. The receptors come from a human donor in a cohort sampled during active COVID-19.

V and J are TRBV4-3 and TRBJ2-1; no clear D. This CDR3 comprises 14 residues. Germline V lookup: CDR1 LGHNA, CDR2 YSLEER. Trimming left V 1 base short and J 4 bases short, with 8 bases between. The CDR3 nucleotides are TGCGCCAGCAGCCAAGGAGGAGAATACAATGAGCAGTTCTTC. Amino acid sequence: CASSQGGEYNEQFF.

The chain combines TRBV19 with TRBJ1-2; D is unclear. The CDR3 is 16 residues long. Germline lookup yields CDR1 LNHDA and CDR2 SQIVND (reference sequence). The V and J ends lost 4 bases and 6 bases respectively, with 21 bases between them. CDR3 sequence reads: CASSRRLSLIGNGYTF. The CDR3 DNA reads TGTGCCAGTAGTAGGCGACTGTCTTTGATCGGAAATGGCTACACCTTC.

The V gene is TRBV28, the J gene TRBJ1-6; the match to TRBD1 covers 7 bases. CDR1 and CDR2 (germline): MDHEN, SYDVKM. V lost 11 bases to trimming and J lost 7 bases; unmatched junction nucleotides: 11. The CDR3 sequence is 14 residues long. The DNA for the CDR3 is TGTGCCGGGAAACAGGGGATCCCAAATTCACCCCTCCACTTT. Translated, it gives CAGKQGIPNSPLHF.